The 12 T cell receptor beta chains below were found in one sample sequenced in a study of CD8+ T cells in alopecia areata. Treatment reported: oral pan-JAK inhibitor, 5-10 mg twice daily. The sequencing template was cDNA reverse transcribed from extracted RNA. Data came from immunoSEQ multiplex PCR; TCRdb stores just in-frame clones and leaves some out. The sample holds about 220,000 clones; about 50% are singletons and the top ten take about 1.4%. The starting material was CD4+ T cells sorted from blood, obtained at week 4, from a patient treated with tofacitinib. The source is a human donor with alopecia areata.

The CDR3 is CASSFRGYTDTQYF. The CDR3 nucleotides are TGTGCCAGCAGCTTCCGGGGGTACACAGATACGCAGTATTTT. The V call is TRBV5-4, the J call TRBJ2-3, with TRBD2 as a possible D gene (6 bases). Germline lookup yields CDR1 SGHNT and CDR2 YYREEE (reference sequence). The V and J ends lost 2 bases and 2 bases respectively, with 9 bases between them. The CDR3 loop spans 14 amino acids.

The chain couples TRBV25-1 to TRBJ2-6; possibly TRBD1 for D (6 bases). Germline V lookup: CDR1 MGHDK, CDR2 SYGVNS. This CDR3 has 15 residues. V gave up 3 bases and J gave up 2 bases, with 8 bases separating them. CDR3 coding DNA: TGTGCCAGCAGTGAGGCAGGGGCTGGGGCCAACGTCCTGACTTTC. Protein product: CASSEAGAGANVLTF. The whole variable domain, filled in from reference TRBV25-1 and TRBJ2-6, reads EADIYQTPRYLVIGTGKKITLECSQTMGHDKMYWYQQDPGMELHLIHYSYGVNSTEKGDLSSESTVSRIRTEHFPLTLESARPSHTSQYLCASSEAGAGANVLTFGAGSRLTVL.

Concerning this clone: The same CDR3 also results from other DNA sequences found in this sample. The chain recombines TRBV29-1 with TRBJ2-7; 8 positions match TRBD1. Germline V gene lookup returns CDR1 SQVTM and CDR2 ANQGSEA. The CDR3 is 13 amino acids. Unmatched junction bases numbered 8, after V lost 6 bases and J lost 4 bases. The CDR3 spells CSVAGQGIYEQYF. CDR3 bases: TGCAGCGTGGCCGGACAGGGAATTTACGAGCAGTACTTC.

The chain combines TRBV7-2 with TRBJ2-5, with unresolved D. Germline V gives CDR1 SGHTA, CDR2 FQGNSA. The CDR3 runs 14 residues. Trimming cost V 6 bases and J 7 bases, with 18 bases left between them. As DNA, the CDR3 is TGTGCCAGCAGACCTTGGCCCGCTCGGCGGACCCAGTACTTC. Protein product: CASRPWPARRTQYF.

The chain joins TRBV7-9 to TRBJ1-5; D unclear. The CDR3 sequence is 12 residues long. Trimming pared 4 bases from V and 4 bases from J, leaving 5 bases between. Germline loops: CDR1 SEHNR, CDR2 FQNEAQ (reference sequence). The CDR3 region has the DNA TGTGCCAGCAGCTCCCAAAATCAGCCCCAGCATTTT. It is translated as CASSSQNQPQHF.

The chain employs TRBV23-1 and TRBJ1-1; TRBD1 is a possible D gene (6 bases). TRBV23-1 is an open reading frame, and its role is uncertain. V was pared by 1 base and J by 10 bases, with 22 bases between. The CDR3 length is 16 residues. The CDR3 DNA follows: TGCGCCAGCAGTCAATGGGTCTGGGGGCGCGTGAGGTTAGCTTTCTTT. Protein sequence: CASSQWVWGRVRLAFF.

This rearrangement joins TRBV29-1 to TRBJ1-1; 7 bases are shared with TRBD1. Looked up from germline, CDR1 is SQVTM and CDR2 is ANQGSEA. The CDR3 is 12 residues long. The V segment lost 3 bases and the J segment 6 bases; nucleotides outside the gene matches: 4. In DNA form, the CDR3 reads TGCAGCGTTGAGAGGGGGCAGGCTGAAGCTTTCTTT. This codes for CSVERGQAEAFF.

On this clone itself: With a much larger clone just one base away, this may be a read error. The rearrangement links TRBV5-6 to TRBJ2-3; D gene unclear. Germline V gene lookup returns CDR1 SGHDT and CDR2 YYEEEE. Trimming shortened V by 4 bases and J by 4 bases, and 7 bases separated the two germline ends. CDR3 size: 12 residues. CDR3 amino acids: CASSRTPDTQYF. In DNA, the CDR3 is TGTGCCAGCAGCCGAACACCAGATACGCAGTATTTT.

This clone showed up just a few times. V is TRBV25-1 and J is TRBJ1-1; 7 nucleotides align to TRBD1. Germline V gene sequence: CDR1 MGHDK, CDR2 SYGVNS. This CDR3 spans 14 amino acids. J lost 1 base, V lost 4 bases, and 3 bases had no gene match. The CDR3, as DNA: TGTGCCAGCAGTGGGGGACAGACGAACACTGAAGCTTTCTTT. This codes for CASSGGQTNTEAFF.

This clone was counted only a few times. The genes are TRBV27 and TRBJ2-2, with D perhaps matching TRBD2 (5 bases). Germline CDR1 MNHEY, CDR2 SMNVEV (reference sequence). The CDR3 length is 13 residues. V lost 3 bases and J 5 bases, leaving 7 bases between the germline ends. The CDR3 DNA sequence: TGTGCCAGCAGTTTTTCGGGAACCGGGGAGCTGTTTTTT. This codes for CASSFSGTGELFF.

Only a few counts were recorded for this clone. The chain employs TRBV7-2 and TRBJ1-1; 10 nucleotides match TRBD1. Germline loops: CDR1 SGHTA, CDR2 FQGNSA. J was trimmed by 4 bases and V by 6 bases; bases with no gene match: 5. CDR3 length: 14 amino acids. The CDR3 here is CASRKDRGGTEAFF. For the CDR3, the DNA is TGTGCCAGCAGAAAGGACAGGGGGGGCACTGAAGCTTTCTTT.

The rearrangement links TRBV9 to TRBJ2-1, with 7 nucleotides matching TRBD2. Germline V CDR1 and CDR2: SGDLS, YYNGEE. V lost 3 bases to trimming and J lost 8 bases; unmatched junction nucleotides: 11. This CDR3 contains 15 residues. DNA for the CDR3: TGTGCCAGCAGCGCGACTAGCTTGAACTCATATGAGCAGTTCTTC. Translated: CASSATSLNSYEQFF.